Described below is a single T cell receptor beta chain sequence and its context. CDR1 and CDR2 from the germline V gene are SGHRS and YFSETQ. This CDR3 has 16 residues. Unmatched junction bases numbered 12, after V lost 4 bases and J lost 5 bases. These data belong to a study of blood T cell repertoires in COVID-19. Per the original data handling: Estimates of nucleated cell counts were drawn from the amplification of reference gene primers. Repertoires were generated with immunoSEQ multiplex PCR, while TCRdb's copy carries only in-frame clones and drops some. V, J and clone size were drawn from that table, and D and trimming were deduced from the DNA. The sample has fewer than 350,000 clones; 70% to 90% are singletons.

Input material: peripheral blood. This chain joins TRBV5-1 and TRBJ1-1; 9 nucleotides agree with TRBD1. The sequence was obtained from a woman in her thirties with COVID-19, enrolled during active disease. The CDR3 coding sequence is TGCGCCAGCAGCGCACTTAACAGGGGGCAATGGACTGAAGCTTTCTTT. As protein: CASSALNRGQWTEAFF.